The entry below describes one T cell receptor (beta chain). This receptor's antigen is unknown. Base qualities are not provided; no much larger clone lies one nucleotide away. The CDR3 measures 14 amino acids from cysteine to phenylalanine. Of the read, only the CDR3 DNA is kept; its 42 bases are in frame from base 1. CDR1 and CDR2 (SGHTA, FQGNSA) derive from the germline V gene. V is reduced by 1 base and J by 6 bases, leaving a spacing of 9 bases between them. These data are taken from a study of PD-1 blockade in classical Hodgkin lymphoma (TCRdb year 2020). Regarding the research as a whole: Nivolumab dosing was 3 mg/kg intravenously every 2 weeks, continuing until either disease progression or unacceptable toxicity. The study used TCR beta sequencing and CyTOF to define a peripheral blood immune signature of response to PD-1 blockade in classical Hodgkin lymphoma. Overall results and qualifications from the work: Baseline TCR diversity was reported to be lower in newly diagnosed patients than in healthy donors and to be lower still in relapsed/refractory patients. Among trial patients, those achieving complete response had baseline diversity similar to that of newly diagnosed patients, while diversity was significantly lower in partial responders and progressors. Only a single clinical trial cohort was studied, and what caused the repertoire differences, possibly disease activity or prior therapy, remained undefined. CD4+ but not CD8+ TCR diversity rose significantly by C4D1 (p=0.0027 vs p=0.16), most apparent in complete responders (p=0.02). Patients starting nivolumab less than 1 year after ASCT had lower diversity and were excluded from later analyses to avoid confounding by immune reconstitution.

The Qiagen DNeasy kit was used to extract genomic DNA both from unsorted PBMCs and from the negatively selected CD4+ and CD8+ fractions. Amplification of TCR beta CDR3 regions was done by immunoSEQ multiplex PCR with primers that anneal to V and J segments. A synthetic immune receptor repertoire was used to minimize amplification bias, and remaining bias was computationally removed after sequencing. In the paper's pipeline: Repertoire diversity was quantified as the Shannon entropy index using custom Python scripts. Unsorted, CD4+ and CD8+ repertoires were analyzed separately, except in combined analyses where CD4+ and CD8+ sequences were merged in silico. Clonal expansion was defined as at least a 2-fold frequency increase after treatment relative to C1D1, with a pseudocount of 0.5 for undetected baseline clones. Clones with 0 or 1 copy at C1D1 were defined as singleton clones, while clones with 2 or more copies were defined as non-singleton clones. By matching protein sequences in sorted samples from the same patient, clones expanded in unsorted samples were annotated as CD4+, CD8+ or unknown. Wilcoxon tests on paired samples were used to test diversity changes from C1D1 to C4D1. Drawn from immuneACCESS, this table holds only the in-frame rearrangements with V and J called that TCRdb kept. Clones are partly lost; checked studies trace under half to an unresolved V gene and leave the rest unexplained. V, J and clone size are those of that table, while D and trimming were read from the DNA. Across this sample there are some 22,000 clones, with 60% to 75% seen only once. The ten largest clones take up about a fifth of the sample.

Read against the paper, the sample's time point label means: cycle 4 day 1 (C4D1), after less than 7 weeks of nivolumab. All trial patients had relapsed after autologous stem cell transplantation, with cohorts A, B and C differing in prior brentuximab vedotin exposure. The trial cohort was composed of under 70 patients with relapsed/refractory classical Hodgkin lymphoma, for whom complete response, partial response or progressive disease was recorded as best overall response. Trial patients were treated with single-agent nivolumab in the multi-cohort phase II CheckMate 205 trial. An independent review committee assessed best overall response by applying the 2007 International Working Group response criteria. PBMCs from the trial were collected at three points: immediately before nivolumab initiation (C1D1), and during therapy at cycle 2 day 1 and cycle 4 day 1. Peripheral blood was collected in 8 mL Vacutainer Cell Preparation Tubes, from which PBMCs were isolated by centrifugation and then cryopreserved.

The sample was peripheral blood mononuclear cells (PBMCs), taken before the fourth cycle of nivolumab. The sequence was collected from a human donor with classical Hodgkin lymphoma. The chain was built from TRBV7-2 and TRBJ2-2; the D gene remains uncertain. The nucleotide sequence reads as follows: TGTGCCAGCAGCTTAGTGGCTTCTCCCGGGGAGCTGTTTTTT. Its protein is CASSLVASPGELFF. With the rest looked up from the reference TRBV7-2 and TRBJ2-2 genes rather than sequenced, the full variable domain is GAGVSQSPSNKVTEKGKDVELRCDPISGHTALYWYRQSLGQGLEFLIYFQGNSAPDKSGLPSDRFSAERTGGSVSTLTIQRTQQEDSAVYLCASSLVASPGELFFGEGSRLTVL.